One sample yielded the 25 T cell receptor gamma chains listed below, sequenced in a study of human gamma delta and Vdelta1 T cells. These receptors are not linked to any known antigen. TCRdb re-called the PCR reads with CATT. The table lists about 3,900 gamma-chain clones, 16% of them singletons, with about 7% in the top ten. Sample: Vdelta1 gamma-delta T cells from blood grown in culture (DOT cells). These receptors originate from a human donor in good health.

This chain joins TRGV8 and TRGJ1 or TRGJ2. This CDR3 is 11 amino acids long. Germline V lookup: CDR1 VENAVY, CDR2 YDSYNSRV. With 2 bases clipped from V and 9 bases from J, the junction kept 4 bases outside the gene matches. CDR3 region: CATWDISKKLF. The CDR3 DNA reads TGTGCCACCTGGGATATTTCTAAGAAACTCTTT.

Comments on this clone: This may be a read error: a much more frequent sequence differs by one nucleotide. The same CDR3 arises from other DNA sequences in this sample as well. This chain links TRGV5 with TRGJ1 or TRGJ2. CDR3 length: 11 amino acids. J lost 12 bases, V lost 0 bases, and 5 bases had no gene match. Germline lookup yields CDR1 VINAFY and CDR2 YDVSNSKD. In DNA, the CDR3 is TGTGCCACCTGGGACAGGCCCAGGAAACTCTTT. This codes for CATWDRPRKLF.

By share, this clone counts as medium-sized. This chain joins TRGV9 and TRGJ1 or TRGJ2. This CDR3 has 14 amino acids. The germline gives CDR1 GITISATS, CDR2 ISYDGTV (reference sequence). The V segment lost 3 bases and the J segment 9 bases; nucleotides outside the gene matches: 14. This chain's CDR3 is CALWETPIGFKKLF. The DNA of the CDR3 is TGTGCCTTGTGGGAGACCCCCATCGGATTTAAGAAACTCTTT.

V gene TRGV4 combines with J gene TRGJ1 or TRGJ2. The CDR3 contains 13 residues. Germline V gene lookup returns CDR1 EGSTGY and CDR2 YDSYTSSV. The V and J ends lost 3 bases and 3 bases, in that order; junction bases with no gene match: 5. The CDR3 DNA follows: TGTGCCACCTGGGATTATACTTATTATAAGAAACTCTTT. Amino acids: CATWDYTYYKKLF.

This clone was found a few times. The rearrangement links TRGV9 to TRGJ1 or TRGJ2. Looked up from germline, CDR1 is GITISATS and CDR2 is ISYDGTV (reference sequence). The CDR3 has 12 residues. The J segment lost 7 bases and the V segment lost 4 bases, leaving 7 bases of the junction unmatched. This CDR3 is CALWDLGYKKLF. The DNA of the CDR3 is TGTGCCTTGTGGGACTTGGGGTATAAGAAACTCTTT.

This clone was found a few times. The rearrangement joins TRGV4 to TRGJ1 or TRGJ2. CDR1 is EGSTGY and CDR2 is YDSYTSSV in the germline V gene. After removal of 6 bases from V and 3 bases from J, the junction contained 8 bases not matched to a gene. This CDR3 is 13 amino acids long. The CDR3 reads CATWKRSYYKKLF. CDR3 DNA sequence: TGTGCCACCTGGAAGAGGAGTTATTATAAGAAACTCTTT.

J is TRGJP2 and V is TRGV2. Germline loops: CDR1 EGSNGY, CDR2 YDSYNSKV. V lost 0 bases, J lost 12 bases, and 7 bases stayed unmatched. This CDR3 spans 13 amino acids. The CDR3 DNA reads TGTGCCACCTGGGACGGGCCCAGCCGGATCAAGACGTTT. Protein: CATWDGPSRIKTF.

The chain is built from TRGV9 and TRGJ1 or TRGJ2. CDR3 size: 14 residues. Germline V gene lookup returns CDR1 GITISATS and CDR2 ISYDGTV (reference sequence). V gave up 1 base and J gave up 3 bases; unmatched junction bases: 6. The CDR3 here is CALWEVSAYYKKLF. The CDR3 coding sequence is TGTGCCTTGTGGGAGGTTTCCGCTTATTATAAGAAACTCTTT.

This clone counts as medium-sized. This chain links TRGV10 with TRGJ1 or TRGJ2. TRGV10 carries the ORF label, with uncertain function. The CDR3 contains 12 residues. Trimming cost V 8 bases and J 4 bases; bases outside gene matches: 6. The CDR3 here is CAAWGTYYKKLF. Here the CDR3 DNA reads TGTGCTGCGTGGGGGACCTATTATAAGAAACTCTTT.

This clone was seen a handful of times. The chain combines TRGV5 with TRGJ1 or TRGJ2. This CDR3 has 15 amino acids. The J segment lost 4 bases and the V segment lost 3 bases, leaving 12 bases of the junction unmatched. Per the germline V gene, CDR1 is VINAFY and CDR2 is YDVSNSKD. The CDR3: CATWDLAKGYYKKLF. For the CDR3, the DNA is TGTGCCACCTGGGACCTCGCCAAAGGGTATTATAAGAAACTCTTT.

This clone was counted between two and nine times. A single base separates this from a much larger clone, so it may be a read error. Other DNA sequences of this sample code for an identical CDR3. The chain has TRGV4 and TRGJ1 or TRGJ2. V dropped 1 base and J dropped 3; count of bases not matched to a gene: 0. CDR3 length: 12 amino acids. The V gene's germline CDR1 is EGSTGY and CDR2 YDSYTSSV. Here the CDR3 reads CATWDGYYKKLF. In DNA, the CDR3 is TGTGCCACCTGGGATGGTTATTATAAGAAACTCTTT.

The chain joins TRGV2 to TRGJ1 or TRGJ2. Germline V gene lookup returns CDR1 EGSNGY and CDR2 YDSYNSKV. CDR3 length equals 15 residues. Trimming at V came to 0 bases and at J to 7 bases, leaving 12 bases not matched to a gene. The CDR3 spells CATWDGPMCRYKKLF. CDR3 sequence (DNA): TGTGCCACCTGGGACGGGCCTATGTGCCGGTATAAGAAACTCTTT.

This clone counts as medium-sized. V usage is TRGV3 and J usage is TRGJ1 or TRGJ2. This CDR3 contains 15 residues. Germline V gene data show CDR1 as VTNTFY and CDR2 as YDVSTARD (reference sequence). The junction had 12 bases not matched to a gene; V was cut back by 5 bases and J by 2 bases. The CDR3 protein is CATWVLGLDYYKKLF. DNA for the CDR3: TGTGCCACCTGGGTCTTGGGGCTCGATTATTATAAGAAACTCTTT.

V and J are TRGV8 and TRGJP1. Trimming at V came to 2 bases and at J to 3 bases, leaving 0 bases not matched to a gene. This CDR3 region has 13 residues. Per germline, CDR1 VENAVY and CDR2 YDSYNSRV. The CDR3 spells CATWDTTGWFKIF. The CDR3 DNA follows: TGTGCCACCTGGGATACCACTGGTTGGTTCAAGATATTT.

This clone was counted only a few times. Other DNA sequences of this sample code for an identical CDR3. The V and J genes are TRGV5 and TRGJ1 or TRGJ2. CDR1 and CDR2 from the germline V gene are VINAFY and YDVSNSKD. This CDR3 is built from 14 residues. Trimming took 0 bases from V and 3 from J; bases not matched to a gene: 5. The CDR3 region has the DNA TGTGCCACCTGGGACAGGCCAAGTTATTATAAGAAACTCTTT. Residues: CATWDRPSYYKKLF.

The rearrangement links TRGV3 to TRGJ1 or TRGJ2. This CDR3 region has 13 residues. In germline, CDR1 is VTNTFY, CDR2 YDVSTARD (reference sequence). Losses at the gene ends were 0 bases for V and 5 bases for J; bases not matched to a gene: 4. CDR3 sequence: CATWDRRDYKKLF. CDR3 bases: TGTGCCACCTGGGACAGGCGAGATTATAAGAAACTCTTT.

J is TRGJ1 or TRGJ2 and V is TRGV2. The CDR3 contains 10 residues. The junction had 3 bases not matched to a gene; V was cut back by 0 bases and J by 13 bases. Germline lookup yields CDR1 EGSNGY and CDR2 YDSYNSKV. In nucleotides, the CDR3 is TGTGCCACCTGGGACGGGCGAAAACTCTTT. Translation: CATWDGRKLF.

This clone is medium-sized by share. The rearrangement uses TRGV4 and TRGJ1 or TRGJ2. Per the germline V gene, CDR1 is EGSTGY and CDR2 is YDSYTSSV. The trim removed 1 base at V and 3 bases at J, leaving 6 bases unmatched. The CDR3 runs 14 residues. CDR3 loop: CATWDGKGYYKKLF. CDR3 sequence (DNA): TGTGCCACCTGGGATGGAAAGGGTTATTATAAGAAACTCTTT.

The V gene is TRGV3, the J gene TRGJ1 or TRGJ2. Germline V lookup: CDR1 VTNTFY, CDR2 YDVSTARD (reference sequence). The CDR3 totals 13 residues. After removal of 2 bases from V and 1 base from J, the junction contained 2 bases not matched to a gene. CDR3 amino acids: CATWDTNYYKKLF. The DNA for the CDR3 is TGTGCCACCTGGGACACAAATTATTATAAGAAACTCTTT.

By proportion, this clone is medium-sized (0.01 to 0.1%). This chain links TRGV9 with TRGJ1 or TRGJ2. The CDR3 covers 12 residues. Unmatched junction bases numbered 3, after V lost 0 bases and J lost 7 bases. The V gene's germline CDR1 is GITISATS and CDR2 ISYDGTV (reference sequence). The CDR3 protein is CALWEVGYKKLF. The CDR3 nucleotides are TGTGCCTTGTGGGAGGTGGGATATAAGAAACTCTTT.

This clone has only a few counts. The V gene is TRGV3, the J gene TRGJ1 or TRGJ2. This CDR3 has 14 amino acids. Looked up from germline, CDR1 is VTNTFY and CDR2 is YDVSTARD (reference sequence). Unmatched junction bases numbered 10, after V lost 5 bases and J lost 3 bases. CDR3 nucleotides: TGTGCCACCTGGGGACGGCGTTTTTATTATAAGAAACTCTTT. Encoded protein: CATWGRRFYYKKLF.

The chain joins TRGV5 to TRGJ1 or TRGJ2. J was trimmed by 3 bases and V by 0 bases; bases with no gene match: 11. Germline CDR1 VINAFY, CDR2 YDVSNSKD. This CDR3 region has 16 residues. The DNA for the CDR3 is TGTGCCACCTGGGACAGGCCGAAGAAAGTTTATTATAAGAAACTCTTT. The encoded protein is CATWDRPKKVYYKKLF.

The chain recombines TRGV9 with TRGJ1 or TRGJ2. The V gene's germline CDR1 is GITISATS and CDR2 ISYDGTV (reference sequence). V lost 3 bases and J lost 3; bases outside the gene matches: 8. The length of the CDR3 is 14 residues. The CDR3 DNA is TGTGCCTTGTGGGAGTCAAAAGCTTATTATAAGAAACTCTTT. Protein sequence: CALWESKAYYKKLF.

This clone is classed as medium-sized (0.01 to 0.1%). The V call is TRGV9, the J call TRGJ1 or TRGJ2. Losses at the gene ends were 4 bases for V and 6 bases for J; bases not matched to a gene: 6. Germline CDR1 is GITISATS and CDR2 is ISYDGTV (reference sequence). The CDR3 spans 12 residues. The CDR3: CALWDQTYKKLF. CDR3 in DNA: TGTGCCTTGTGGGATCAGACTTATAAGAAACTCTTT.

This clone is medium-sized within its sample. The chain joins TRGV3 to TRGJ1 or TRGJ2. The V segment lost 3 bases and the J segment 4 bases; nucleotides outside the gene matches: 9. The CDR3 is 14 amino acids. Germline V gives CDR1 VTNTFY, CDR2 YDVSTARD (reference sequence). The CDR3 sequence: CATWDGTAYYKKLF. As DNA, the CDR3 is TGTGCCACCTGGGACGGGACCGCCTATTATAAGAAACTCTTT.